The subject of this entry is one T cell receptor beta chain. The target antigen is unknown. This sample stems from a study of CD8 T cells in ankylosing spondylitis. Study-wide points: A motif of 7 to 9 highly homologous TCR beta variants was seen as apparently characteristic of ankylosing spondylitis blood. Matched ankylosing spondylitis synovial fluid reportedly contained a significantly enriched population of disease-linked clones.

Trimming took 1 base from V and 8 from J, leaving 21 bases between them. The germline gives CDR1 LGHNA, CDR2 YNFKEQ. This CDR3 has 17 amino acids. TCR beta libraries were made by quantitative 5'-RACE with molecular barcodes. MiXCR, run by TCRdb on the 5' RACE reads, gives a single entry per CDR3 protein. The repertoire holds under 850,000 distinct CDR3 sequences, with roughly 19% as singletons. The receptor comes from a male donor with ankylosing spondylitis. This chain connects TRBV4-2 to TRBJ2-1; D is perhaps TRBD2 (5 bases). The source material was blood, either unsorted or a sorted T cell fraction (not recorded which). CDR3 in DNA: TGTGCCAGCAGCCAAGTCAACCCCATATTTCGGGGAGATGAGCAGTTCTTC. This encodes CASSQVNPIFRGDEQFF.